Reported below is one T cell receptor beta chain. Measured with immunoSEQ multiplex PCR; TCRdb has only the in-frame clones, and not every one. The sample records approximately 150,000 clones, 75% to 95% being singletons. The data belong to a study of T cell responses to AZD1222 COVID-19 vaccine. The length of the CDR3 is 21 residues. Germline V gene data show CDR1 as LNHDA and CDR2 as SQIVND (reference sequence). V lost 6 bases to trimming and J lost 0 bases; unmatched junction nucleotides: 18. The TCR sequence derives from an adult who received the AZD1222 COVID-19 vaccine. Sequenced here: peripheral blood, sampled 28 days after the second AZD1222 dose. The rearrangement uses TRBV19 and TRBJ2-1, with 12 bases matching TRBD1. The CDR3 protein is CASSRRGGQGAVRVSYNEQFF. The DNA of the CDR3 is TGTGCCAGTAGCAGGAGAGGGGGACAGGGGGCCGTGCGGGTCTCCTACAATGAGCAGTTCTTC. The whole variable domain, filled in from reference TRBV19 and TRBJ2-1, reads DGGITQSPKYLFRKEGQNVTLSCEQNLNHDAMYWYRQDPGQGLRLIYYSQIVNDFQKGDIAEGYSVSREKKESFPLTVTSAQKNPTAFYLCASSRRGGQGAVRVSYNEQFFGPGTRLTVL.